Each of the 21 T cell receptor beta chains below was sequenced from the same sample in a study of regulatory T cells in long-lasting Graves disease. Construction of the TCR beta libraries employed iRepertoire HTBI primers in conjunction with Arm-PCR of CDR3 regions. TCRdb ran MiXCR on the multiplex PCR reads and lists one entry per CDR3 protein. The table has fewer than 350,000 distinct CDR3 sequences, 15% to 20% seen once. Time point of the sample: newly diagnosed GD, antithyroid drugs for less than 3 months. Extracted RNA from PBMCs served as the source of the TCR library. The source was peripheral blood mononuclear cells (PBMCs), collected at new diagnosis, from a patient treated with antithyroid drugs. These receptor sequences come from a female donor with Graves disease.

Regarding this clonotype: At one end the junction does not follow the germline gene, possibly because of a read error. The chain has TRBV15 and TRBJ2-2; a possible D gene is TRBD2 (6 bases). Germline V CDR1 and CDR2: LNHNV, YYDKDF (reference sequence). The CDR3 runs to 15 residues. In DNA, the CDR3 is TGTGCCACCAGTTCTGACGGAGCGAACACCGGGGGGCTGTTTTTT. Its translation: CATSSDGANTGGLFF.

This clonotype was seen repeatedly, ten times or more. The chain has TRBV7-9 and TRBJ2-7, with 11 nucleotides matching TRBD2. In germline, CDR1 is SEHNR, CDR2 FQNEAQ (reference sequence). The CDR3 is 17 residues long. Unmatched junction bases numbered 16, after V lost 5 bases and J lost 7 bases. The CDR3: CASSRLAGRNIRLEQYF. The DNA for the CDR3 is TGTGCCAGCAGCAGACTAGCGGGAAGAAATATACGGTTGGAGCAGTACTTC.

This clonotype was detected ten times or more. V gene TRBV2 combines with J gene TRBJ2-7; D not resolved. From germline, CDR1 is SNHLY and CDR2 FYNNEI. Trimming removed 4 bases at V and 0 bases at J, with 7 bases between. The CDR3 spans 13 residues. Written as DNA, the CDR3 is TGTGCCAGCAGTGCCTGGAGCTCCTACGAGCAGTACTTC. Translating gives CASSAWSSYEQYF.

This clonotype was counted between two and nine times. Compared with germline, one end of the junction differs, possibly owing to a read error. The chain has TRBV6-2 or TRBV6-3 and TRBJ2-3; D could derive from TRBD1 or TRBD2 (5 bases each). Germline-derived CDR1 and CDR2 are MNHEY and SVGEGT. CDR3 length: 15 amino acids. CDR3 region: CASGYRDGSTDTQYF. CDR3 bases: TGTGCCAGCGGTTATAGGGACGGGAGCACAGATACGCAGTATTTT.

This clonotype was observed at least ten times. The CDR3 sequence: CASSISLLPNEQFF. The CDR3 DNA follows: TGTGCCAGCAGTATTTCCCTACTGCCCAATGAGCAGTTCTTC. The rearrangement uses TRBV3-1 and TRBJ2-1, with D unclear. This CDR3 contains 14 residues. CDR1 is LGHDT, CDR2 YNNKEL, per germline (reference sequence). Trimming shortened V by 6 bases and J by 6 bases, and 15 bases separated the two germline ends.

The chain carries TRBV4-2 and TRBJ1-5, with D hard to call. V was shortened by 0 bases and J by 5 bases, with 17 bases between the two germline ends. CDR1 is LGHNA and CDR2 is YNFKEQ in the germline V gene. The CDR3 spans 17 residues. The CDR3 DNA follows: TGTGCCAGCAGCCAAGAGGAGGCAGGAGGAAGAGATCAGCCCCAGCATTTT. This encodes CASSQEEAGGRDQPQHF.

Details on this clonotype: A much larger clone lies a single base off, so this may be a read error. Since the CDR3 does not end with the conserved phenylalanine or tryptophan, this likely comes from a read error. This sequence joins TRBV7-9 and TRBJ2-3, with 10 bases lining up with TRBD2. The germline gives CDR1 SEHNR, CDR2 FQNEAQ (reference sequence). V gave up 3 bases and J gave up 6 bases; unmatched junction bases: 9. The CDR3 loop spans 16 amino acids. The CDR3 reads CASSFSSGSGSDTQYS. The CDR3 nucleotides are TGTGCCAGCAGCTTTTCTAGCGGGAGTGGGTCGGATACGCAGTATTCT.

This clonotype was detected ten times or more. The chain uses TRBV5-1 and TRBJ2-1; 8 bases agree with TRBD2. The CDR3 spans 16 residues. Trimming removed 3 bases from V and 4 bases from J; junction bases left unmatched: 9. In germline, CDR1 is SGHRS, CDR2 YFSETQ. The CDR3 reads CASSSYQTSVYNEQFF. The CDR3 nucleotides read TGCGCCAGCAGCTCCTACCAGACTAGCGTATACAATGAGCAGTTCTTC.

In regard to this clonotype: A much larger clone differs from this one at a single base, so this may be a read error. The chain combines TRBV10-3 with TRBJ1-3; D perhaps matches TRBD1 (6 bases). V was shortened by 5 bases and J by 3 bases, with 14 bases between the two germline ends. The germline V gene encodes CDR1 ENHRY and CDR2 SYGVKD. The CDR3 extends over 15 amino acids. In DNA form, the CDR3 reads TGTGCCATCAGTCCGAACAGGGATCATGGAAACACCATATATTTT. Amino acid sequence: CAISPNRDHGNTIYF.

This clonotype was counted between two and nine times. The chain employs TRBV10-3 and TRBJ2-3; 7 bases align to TRBD2. Per the germline V gene, CDR1 is ENHRY and CDR2 is SYGVKD. Trimming took 0 bases from V and 8 from J; bases not matched to a gene: 5. CDR3 length equals 14 residues. The CDR3 bases are TGTGCCATCAGTGAGTCGTGGGAGGGAGGTACGCAGTATTTT. Translating gives CAISESWEGGTQYF.

Notes on this clonotype: This could be a read error, since a much larger clone is one nucleotide away. This chain connects TRBV28 to TRBJ2-3; D is perhaps TRBD1 (6 bases). The J call may be wrong; the DNA end is better matched by TRBJ1-1. In germline, CDR1 is MDHEN, CDR2 SYDVKM. The CDR3 is 14 residues long. This CDR3 reads CASSQDRPTLVAFF. CDR3 coding DNA: TGTGCCAGCAGCCAGGACAGACCGACACTGGTAGCTTTCTTT.

The V call is TRBV11-2, the J call TRBJ2-7; D may be TRBD2 (6 bases). Trimming left V 5 bases short and J 10 bases short, with 24 bases between. Germline CDR1 SGHAT, CDR2 FQNNGV. The CDR3 has 15 amino acids. Written as DNA, the CDR3 is TGTGCCAGCAGCCACCTCACGCGGAGGGTCTACCATCAGTACTTC. This gives the protein CASSHLTRRVYHQYF. Supplemented by reference TRBV11-2 and TRBJ2-7, the full variable domain reads EAGVAQSPRYKIIEKRQSVAFWCNPISGHATLYWYQQILGQGPKLLIQFQNNGVVDDSQLPKDRFSAERLKGVDSTLKIQPAKLEDSAVYLCASSHLTRRVYHQYFGPGTRLTVT.

This clonotype appeared a few times. A single base separates this from a much larger clone, so it may be a read error. The chain combines TRBV7-3 with TRBJ2-7; D might be TRBD2 (6 bases). Looked up from germline, CDR1 is SGHTA and CDR2 is FQGTGA. CDR3 length equals 15 residues. Trimming removed 8 bases at V and 5 bases at J, with 22 bases between. Here the CDR3 DNA reads TGTGCCAGCGCAATAGAATGGGGACTCCCGGACGAGCAGTACTTC. This gives the protein CASAIEWGLPDEQYF.

This clonotype was observed at least ten times. The chain couples TRBV2 to TRBJ1-5; the match to TRBD1 covers 7 bases. V was pared by 2 bases and J by 7 bases, with 8 bases of the junction left unmatched. This CDR3 is 15 amino acids long. Germline CDR1 SNHLY, CDR2 FYNNEI. The CDR3 nucleotides are TGTGCCAGCAGTGAAAGGGGGCAGGCAGGCCAGCCCCAGCATTTT. It translates to CASSERGQAGQPQHF.

In its sample, this clonotype was seen many times. CDR3 amino acids: CASSRPGVGSYEQYF. The DNA of the CDR3 is TGTGCCAGCAGTCGCCCAGGGGTAGGATCCTACGAGCAGTACTTC. The V call is TRBV6-1, the J call TRBJ2-7, with a possible D match to TRBD1 (6 bases). V lost 5 bases and J 1 base, leaving 15 bases between the germline ends. Germline V CDR1 and CDR2: MNHNS, SASEGT. This CDR3 contains 15 residues.

Regarding this clonotype: This may be a read error: a much more frequent sequence differs by one nucleotide. The V and J genes are TRBV27 and TRBJ1-1; possibly TRBD1 for D (6 bases). V was trimmed by 9 bases and J by 4 bases, leaving 24 bases between them. The CDR3 loop spans 16 amino acids. Germline V gives CDR1 MNHEY, CDR2 SMNVEV (reference sequence). The CDR3 DNA follows: TGTGCCAGTAGTATAATTACAGGACAGATGAGCACTGAAGCTTTCTTT. Protein product: CASSIITGQMSTEAFF.

The table lists this clonotype with many counts. This chain joins TRBV19 and TRBJ1-4; D remains unclear. The CDR3 runs 11 residues. Trimming stripped 1 base from V and 14 bases from J, with 8 bases between. CDR1 and CDR2 from the germline V gene are LNHDA and SQIVND (reference sequence). The CDR3 sequence: CASSIGRGLFF. In DNA form, the CDR3 reads TGTGCCAGTAGTATAGGTCGAGGGCTGTTTTTT.

Concerning this clonotype itself: This may come from a read error, since a much larger clone is one base off. V and J are TRBV28 and TRBJ2-1, with TRBD2 as a possible D gene (6 bases). Germline V CDR1 and CDR2: MDHEN, SYDVKM. CDR3 length equals 13 residues. The V and J ends lost 11 bases and 10 bases respectively, with 21 bases between them. In DNA form, the CDR3 reads TGTGCCGCCACCCGGGGGAGCTCCTACGAGCAGTTCTTC. Protein: CAATRGSSYEQFF.

This clonotype appeared many times. CDR3 protein: CASSLWQGVGTDTQYF. Written as DNA, the CDR3 is TGTGCCAGCAGTTTATGGCAGGGAGTAGGCACAGATACGCAGTATTTT. The V call is TRBV28, the J call TRBJ2-3; either TRBD1 or TRBD2 may supply D (5 bases each). V dropped 0 bases and J dropped 1 base, with 11 bases sitting between them. Germline loops: CDR1 MDHEN, CDR2 SYDVKM. CDR3 length: 16 amino acids.

This chain connects TRBV19 to TRBJ2-7, with TRBD2 matching 8 bases. Germline CDR1 and CDR2: LNHDA and SQIVND (reference sequence). The CDR3 runs to 14 residues. Unmatched junction bases numbered 4, after V lost 2 bases and J lost 4 bases. DNA for the CDR3: TGTGCCAGTAGTATAAGCGGGAGTAGGTACGAGCAGTACTTC. This translates into CASSISGSRYEQYF.

This clonotype was counted at least ten times. The junction differs from germline at one of its ends, possibly a read error. The V and J genes are TRBV7-7 and TRBJ2-5; 7 positions match TRBD1. This CDR3 spans 15 amino acids. Looked up from germline, CDR1 is SSHAT and CDR2 is FNYEAQ (reference sequence). DNA of the CDR3: TGTGCTAGCAGCTTAGAGGGAACAGGGGTTGAGACCCAGTACTTC. Translating it yields CASSLEGTGVETQYF.